Listed below are T cell receptor beta chains from one sample, sequenced in a study of siplizumab effects on memory and regulatory T cells. Produced via immunoSEQ multiplex PCR; TCRdb's table is partial and in-frame only. Among some 100,000 clones listed, 94% were seen once. The sample consisted of non-Treg CD4+ T cells sorted from blood. All receptors come from a human donor in good health. CDR3s include the opening cysteine and the closing phenylalanine or tryptophan. Fields, in order: J gene, V gene, CDR3 protein.

>TRBJ2-7|TRBV5-1
CASSLSPPLAGAWGGQYF
>TRBJ1-4|TRBV4-1
CASSQFEGLFF
>TRBJ2-7|TRBV5-8
CASSSGTSGFINTYEQYF
>TRBJ1-2|TRBV19
CATMHANYGYTF
>TRBJ2-1|TRBV9
CASSVAGTGAYNEQFF
>TRBJ2-3|TRBV6-6
CASSYPRREGPDMQYF
>TRBJ2-5|TRBV13
CASSPPANSGQETQYF
>TRBJ1-5|TRBV28
CASSRTGTGAHQPQHF
>TRBJ2-5|TRBV5-1
CASSSTLGTEKTQYF
>TRBJ1-4|TRBV6-5
CASSYEGELFF
>TRBJ2-6|TRBV19
CASSKAGQVRSGANVLTF
>TRBJ2-2|TRBV5-6
CASSFLRIWNTGELFF
>TRBJ2-3|TRBV2
CASRRDFSAVGLSTDTQYF
>TRBJ2-3|TRBV9
CASSGLQGAHTDTQYF
>TRBJ2-2|TRBV27
CASSLGQGARGGELFF
>TRBJ2-5|TRBV18
CASSPLAGAETQYF
>TRBJ2-7|TRBV2
CASSRALSRGEQYF
>TRBJ1-5|TRBV2
CASSEGGYNQPQHF
>TRBJ2-1|TRBV18
CASSPSSGRSSYNEQFF
>TRBJ2-7|TRBV7-9
CASSPWGRDYEQYF
>TRBJ2-2|TRBV25-1
CASSGLVRKGELFF
>TRBJ2-3|TRBV5-6
CASSPAGGTASTQYF
>TRBJ2-3|TRBV10-3
CAISDLQGGFGTDTQYF
>TRBJ2-2|TRBV27
CASSWGENTGELFF
>TRBJ2-7|TRBV10-1
CASSEGLAGKYEQYF
>TRBJ1-2|TRBV29-1
CSVGDGTELYGYTF
>TRBJ2-3|TRBV5-4
CASSPRPSGDTQYF
>TRBJ2-3|TRBV7-3
CASSLTGPADTQYF
>TRBJ1-1|TRBV27
CASSLPEAFF
>TRBJ2-7|TRBV27
CATDPGLAGVRYEQYF
>TRBJ1-3|TRBV19
CASSLGSGFGNTIYF
>TRBJ2-1|TRBV11-3
CASSLGLGSYNEQFF
>TRBJ1-1|TRBV9
CASSAEDRVDTEAFF
>TRBJ1-2|TRBV2
CASSESHFYGYTF
>TRBJ2-7|TRBV6-5
CASSYRDRENEQYF
>TRBJ1-5|TRBV19
CASSDRTGNQPQHF
>TRBJ2-7|TRBV29-1
CSVEVAPFGEQYF
>TRBJ2-2|TRBV28
CASSLSDRDTGELFF